This T cell receptor beta chain originates from a study of graft-versus-host responses after intestinal transplantation. Study-level background: Recipients were given multivisceral, liver-intestinal, or isolated intestinal transplants. Anti-thymocyte globulin induction was given to all recipients, followed by tacrolimus and steroids for about 3 years. Overall study results and limits: Peak circulating GvH clone levels were associated with early post-transplant HvG declines. Marrow from the recipient contained GvH clones, some of which had appeared first in ileum or blood.

On this clone: The antigen is not known.

The J segment lost 1 base and the V segment lost 2 bases, leaving 7 bases of the junction unmatched. The CDR3 runs to 16 residues. Germline assignment: CDR1 SGHRS and CDR2 YFSETQ. Produced via immunoSEQ multiplex PCR; TCRdb's table is partial and in-frame only. The data hold just over 95,000 clones, with approximately 90% observed a single time. J is TRBJ2-5 and V is TRBV5-1, with 8 bases fitting TRBD2. This sequence originates from a human donor who received an intestinal transplant. This sample comprised unstimulated CD4+ T cells sorted from spleen or lymph node cells, obtained before intestinal transplant. The CDR3 reads CASSLGTSGTQETQYF. CDR3 sequence (DNA): TGCGCCAGCAGCTTAGGAACTAGCGGAACCCAAGAGACCCAGTACTTC. The full variable domain, with the rest looked up from reference TRBV5-1 and TRBJ2-5, is KAGVTQTPRYLIKTRGQQVTLSCSPISGHRSVSWYQQTPGQGLQFLFEYFSETQRNKGNFPGRFSGRQFSNSRSEMNVSTLELGDSALYLCASSLGTSGTQETQYFGPGTRLLVL.